The 22 T cell receptor beta chains in this list originate from one sample, sequenced in a study of T cells in localized non-small cell lung cancer. Generated by immunoSEQ multiplex PCR, the TCRdb table keeps only in-frame clones and is missing some. The data show 40,000 or so clones, roughly 86% seen once. This specimen was peripheral blood, taken before any cancer treatment. The origin of the receptors is a man between 40 and 75 years old with stage I lung adenocarcinoma.

V gene TRBV13 combines with J gene TRBJ2-3; 11 nucleotides align to TRBD2. Trimming took 0 bases from V and 2 from J; bases not matched to a gene: 10. Germline V CDR1 and CDR2: PRHDT, FYEKMQ (reference sequence). This CDR3 is built from 19 residues. Here the CDR3 reads CASSLGLAGAISNTDTQYF. Written as DNA, the CDR3 is TGTGCCAGCAGCTTAGGACTAGCGGGAGCGATATCTAACACAGATACGCAGTATTTT.

The gene calls are TRBV4-1 and TRBJ1-5; D perhaps matches TRBD1 (5 bases). V was trimmed by 1 base and J by 3 bases, leaving 10 bases between them. Germline V gene data show CDR1 as MGHRA and CDR2 as YSYEKL. CDR3 length equals 15 residues. This CDR3 is CASSQGGTFNQPQHF. As DNA, the CDR3 is TGCGCCAGCAGCCAAGGGGGCACCTTCAATCAGCCCCAGCATTTT.

The chain has TRBV5-8 and TRBJ2-5; weak D call: TRBD1 (5 bases). This CDR3 contains 13 residues. V was clipped by 0 bases and J by 2 bases, with 5 bases between them. Looked up from germline, CDR1 is SGHTS and CDR2 is YDEGEE. CDR3 region: CASSLGQQETQYF. CDR3 bases: TGTGCCAGCAGCTTGGGACAGCAAGAGACCCAGTACTTC.

V is TRBV4-2 and J is TRBJ2-7; TRBD1 aligns across 8 bases. Losses at the gene ends were 0 bases for V and 3 bases for J; bases not matched to a gene: 7. The CDR3 contains 16 residues. Germline CDR1 LGHNA, CDR2 YNFKEQ. The CDR3 here is CASSQEWTGKFYEQYF. In DNA form, the CDR3 reads TGTGCCAGCAGCCAAGAGTGGACAGGGAAATTCTACGAGCAGTACTTC.

J is TRBJ2-2 and V is TRBV7-2; D unresolved. The CDR3 consists of 14 residues. Between the trimmed V and J ends, which lost 5 bases and 7 bases, there was a span of 14 bases. CDR1 SGHTA and CDR2 FQGNSA come from the germline V gene. CDR3 DNA sequence: TGTGCCAGCAGCACCCCAAGTCGGGTCGGGGAGCTGTTTTTT. Encoded protein: CASSTPSRVGELFF.

The chain is built from TRBV10-3 and TRBJ2-7; 8 positions match TRBD1. J gave up 2 bases and V 3 bases, and 6 bases lay outside the gene matches. Germline V lookup: CDR1 ENHRY, CDR2 SYGVKD. The CDR3 loop spans 15 amino acids. As DNA, the CDR3 is TGTGCCATCAGTGAAGGGGGACAGGCCACCTACGAGCAGTACTTC. Protein sequence: CAISEGGQATYEQYF.

V usage is TRBV5-6 and J usage is TRBJ2-1, with TRBD1 matching over 7 bases. Germline-derived CDR1 and CDR2 are SGHDT and YYEEEE. V was clipped by 0 bases and J by 3 bases; unmatched bases: 6. The CDR3 length is 16 residues. CDR3 residues: CASSLDRGTRYNEQFF. The CDR3 nucleotides are TGTGCCAGCAGCTTGGACAGGGGAACACGCTACAATGAGCAGTTCTTC.

The CDR3 reads CASSSPGQGAQPQHF. CDR3 in DNA: TGTGCCAGCAGCTCCCCGGGACAGGGTGCTCAGCCCCAGCATTTT. This chain joins TRBV7-9 and TRBJ1-5; 9 positions agree with TRBD1. Germline values: CDR1 SEHNR, CDR2 FQNEAQ (reference sequence). The V and J ends lost 4 bases and 6 bases, in that order; junction bases with no gene match: 7. The CDR3 has 15 residues.

The CDR3 DNA is TGTGCCAGCAGTGTCCGGGACAGAGGCACTGAAGCTTTCTTT. It codes for CASSVRDRGTEAFF. V gene TRBV2 combines with J gene TRBJ1-1; TRBD1 aligns across 7 bases. V lost 4 bases to trimming and J lost 4 bases; unmatched junction nucleotides: 6. Germline lookup yields CDR1 SNHLY and CDR2 FYNNEI. CDR3 length equals 14 residues.

The V call is TRBV28, the J call TRBJ2-7; a weak D match, TRBD2 (6 bases). The CDR3 length is 14 residues. In germline, CDR1 is MDHEN, CDR2 SYDVKM. With 6 bases removed from V and 4 bases from J, the gap between germline ends came to 16 bases. Here the CDR3 DNA reads TGTGCCAGCAGGCTCAACGGGGGATTTTACGAGCAGTACTTC. Its translation: CASRLNGGFYEQYF.

The chain combines TRBV28 with TRBJ2-2; D is unresolved. V was cut by 1 base and J by 3 bases, with 0 bases left in between. CDR1 and CDR2 (germline): MDHEN, SYDVKM. CDR3 length: 12 residues. The CDR3 here is CASSLYTGELFF. As DNA, the CDR3 is TGTGCCAGCAGTTTATACACCGGGGAGCTGTTTTTT.

The gene calls are TRBV19 and TRBJ2-7; D not resolved. The germline V and J ends were trimmed by 4 bases and 2 bases, with 9 bases remaining between them. Germline V lookup: CDR1 LNHDA, CDR2 SQIVND (reference sequence). This CDR3 spans 13 amino acids. DNA of the CDR3: TGTGCCAGTAGTAAGGGTTTCACCTACGAGCAGTACTTC. Translated: CASSKGFTYEQYF.

This clone was recorded only once. The chain joins TRBV6-5 to TRBJ2-3, with 10 positions matching TRBD2. Germline assignment: CDR1 MNHEY and CDR2 SVGAGI. This CDR3 contains 16 residues. After removal of 4 bases from V and 8 bases from J, the junction contained 12 bases not matched to a gene. The CDR3 sequence: CASSSASGSVGGTQYF. CDR3 nucleotide sequence: TGTGCCAGCAGTTCGGCTAGCGGGAGTGTTGGGGGTACGCAGTATTTT.

The chain is built from TRBV5-1 and TRBJ2-7; D uncertain. V lost 9 bases, J lost 1 base, and 23 bases lay in between. This CDR3 is 16 amino acids long. The germline CDR1 and CDR2 sequences are SGHRS and YFSETQ. The CDR3 DNA reads as TGCGCCACCTCTCTCCTATCGGCAGGAAGTTCCTACGAGCAGTACTTC. Translating it yields CATSLLSAGSSYEQYF.

The J gene is TRBJ2-1, the V gene TRBV27; 7 nucleotides align to TRBD2. J lost 7 bases, V lost 0 bases, and 6 bases had no gene match. There are 15 residues in the CDR3. CDR1 is MNHEY, CDR2 SMNVEV, per germline (reference sequence). The CDR3 region has the DNA TGTGCCAGCAGTTTATCGGTGGGGACTATTAATGAGCAGTTCTTC. Amino acid sequence: CASSLSVGTINEQFF.

This sequence joins TRBV7-9 and TRBJ2-7, with 9 bases identical to TRBD2. Trimming at V came to 5 bases and at J to 6 bases, leaving 5 bases not matched to a gene. Germline V gene data show CDR1 as SEHNR and CDR2 as FQNEAQ (reference sequence). The CDR3 contains 13 residues. The CDR3 loop reads CASSRVAGAEQYF. As DNA, the CDR3 is TGTGCCAGCAGCCGAGTAGCGGGAGCCGAGCAGTACTTC. The full variable domain, rest sourced from reference TRBV7-9 and TRBJ2-7, is DTGVSQNPRHKITKRGQNVTFRCDPISEHNRLYWYRQTLGQGPEFLTYFQNEAQLEKSRLLSDRFSAERPKGSFSTLEIQRTEQGDSAMYLCASSRVAGAEQYFGPGTRLTVT.

This chain links TRBV19 with TRBJ2-1, with D unclear. This CDR3 contains 14 residues. Trimming stripped 1 base from V and 2 bases from J, with 6 bases between. Per the germline V gene, CDR1 is LNHDA and CDR2 is SQIVND (reference sequence). The CDR3 sequence: CASSIVLTYNEQFF. The CDR3 DNA sequence: TGTGCCAGTAGTATAGTCCTCACCTACAATGAGCAGTTCTTC.

The count of this clone is one. The gene calls are TRBV7-2 and TRBJ2-7, with 7 bases matching TRBD2. Germline V CDR1 and CDR2: SGHTA, FQGNSA. V was clipped by 3 bases and J by 6 bases; unmatched bases: 8. This CDR3 is built from 14 residues. DNA for the CDR3: TGTGCCAGCAGCTTTACCTCGGGGAGGGGCGAGCAGTACTTC. It encodes CASSFTSGRGEQYF.

The chain recombines TRBV7-2 with TRBJ2-2; D is uncertain. Trimming left V 3 bases short and J 1 base short, with 6 bases between. This CDR3 has 14 residues. Per germline, CDR1 SGHTA and CDR2 FQGNSA. The CDR3 DNA reads TGTGCCAGCAGCTTTTCCTGGAACACCGGGGAGCTGTTTTTT. Protein sequence: CASSFSWNTGELFF.

This chain uses TRBV18 with TRBJ1-2; 7 positions match TRBD1. The germline CDR1 and CDR2 sequences are KGHSH and LQKENI. With 0 bases clipped from V and 0 bases from J, the junction kept 4 bases outside the gene matches. The CDR3 consists of 16 residues. The CDR3 nucleotides are TGTGCCAGCTCACCACCCTCCAGGGGGTCTAACTATGGCTACACCTTC. Its translation is CASSPPSRGSNYGYTF. The full variable domain, rest sourced from reference TRBV18 and TRBJ1-2, is NAGVMQNPRHLVRRRGQEARLRCSPMKGHSHVYWYRQLPEEGLKFMVYLQKENIIDESGMPKERFSAEFPKEGPSILRIQQVVRGDSAAYFCASSPPSRGSNYGYTFGSGTRLTVV.

The chain couples TRBV6-5 to TRBJ2-7; unclear D gene. The CDR3 covers 14 residues. With 3 bases removed from V and 2 bases from J, the gap between germline ends came to 11 bases. Germline loops: CDR1 MNHEY, CDR2 SVGAGI. The CDR3 here is CASSYAPGPYEQYF. Written as DNA, the CDR3 is TGTGCCAGCAGTTATGCCCCCGGTCCCTACGAGCAGTACTTC.

J is TRBJ2-7 and V is TRBV4-3, with 7 bases identical to TRBD2. The length of the CDR3 is 18 residues. Trimming at V came to 0 bases and at J to 3 bases, leaving 14 bases not matched to a gene. The V gene's germline CDR1 is LGHNA and CDR2 YSLEER. The CDR3 spells CASSQDIGGSHFHYEQYF. CDR3 DNA sequence: TGCGCCAGCAGCCAAGACATCGGCGGGAGTCATTTCCACTACGAGCAGTACTTC.